These 5 T cell receptor beta chains originate from one sample sequenced in a study of blood T cell repertoires in COVID-19. Clones were sequenced by immunoSEQ multiplex PCR, and TCRdb holds only the in-frame ones, with some missing. The data show under 45,000 clones, approximately 85% seen once. Sequencing was carried out using peripheral blood. The receptors stem from a man in his 60s with active or convalescent COVID-19.

V gene TRBV13 combines with J gene TRBJ2-1, with 9 bases aligning to TRBD2. From germline, CDR1 is PRHDT and CDR2 FYEKMQ (reference sequence). The CDR3 spans 17 residues. Unmatched junction bases numbered 3, after V lost 0 bases and J lost 0 bases. This chain's CDR3 is CASSLGEAGGSYNEQFF. CDR3 coding DNA: TGTGCCAGCAGCTTAGGGGAAGCGGGAGGCTCCTACAATGAGCAGTTCTTC.

V and J are TRBV12-3 or TRBV12-4 and TRBJ2-3, with D possibly TRBD1 on 6 matching bases. The CDR3 is 13 amino acids. Trimming stripped 6 bases from V and 4 bases from J, with 11 bases between. CDR3 bases: TGTGCCAGCAGACCACAGGGTCCAGATACGCAGTATTTT. This translates into CASRPQGPDTQYF.

The CDR3 nucleotides read TGTGCCAGCACCCAACCCGGACAGGGGGCGTGGGGAGGTTCCTCACCCCTCCACTTT. This sequence encodes CASTQPGQGAWGGSSPLHF. The chain is built from TRBV7-2 and TRBJ1-6; 11 bases are shared with TRBD1. Germline V gene lookup returns CDR1 SGHTA and CDR2 FQGNSA. J gave up 10 bases and V 7 bases, and 21 bases lay outside the gene matches. This CDR3 region has 19 residues.

V gene TRBV5-4 combines with J gene TRBJ1-6; D perhaps matches TRBD1 (6 bases). V was shortened by 4 bases and J by 6 bases, with 23 bases between the two germline ends. Germline CDR1 reads SGHNT; CDR2 reads YYREEE (reference sequence). CDR3 length: 18 amino acids. CDR3: CASSPTPGHLDGNSPLHF. The CDR3 region has the DNA TGTGCCAGCAGCCCCACCCCGGGACACCTGGACGGTAATTCACCCCTCCACTTT.

The chain has TRBV27 and TRBJ1-3, with D perhaps matching TRBD1 (6 bases). CDR1 and CDR2 from the germline V gene are MNHEY and SMNVEV (reference sequence). V was trimmed by 0 bases and J by 1 base, leaving 10 bases between them. This CDR3 spans 16 amino acids. The chain's CDR3 is CASSLSGRGSGNTIYF. CDR3 bases: TGTGCCAGCAGTTTATCGGGGAGGGGGTCTGGAAACACCATATATTTT.